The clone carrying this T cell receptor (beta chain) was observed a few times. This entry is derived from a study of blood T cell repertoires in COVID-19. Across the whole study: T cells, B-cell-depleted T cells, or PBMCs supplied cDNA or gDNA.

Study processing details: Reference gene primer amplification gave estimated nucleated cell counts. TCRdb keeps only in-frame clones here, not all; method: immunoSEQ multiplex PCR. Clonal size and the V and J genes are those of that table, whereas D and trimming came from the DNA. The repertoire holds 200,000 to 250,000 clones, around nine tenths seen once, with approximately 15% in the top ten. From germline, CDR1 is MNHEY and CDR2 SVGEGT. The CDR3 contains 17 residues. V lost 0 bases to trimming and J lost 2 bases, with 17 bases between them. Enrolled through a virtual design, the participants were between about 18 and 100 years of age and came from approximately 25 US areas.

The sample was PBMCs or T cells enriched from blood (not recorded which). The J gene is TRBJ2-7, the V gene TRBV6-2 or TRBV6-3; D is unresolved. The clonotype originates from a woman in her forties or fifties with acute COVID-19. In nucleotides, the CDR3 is TGTGCCAGCAGTTACTCACCCAAAAGGCTAGATACCTACGAGCAGTACTTC. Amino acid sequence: CASSYSPKRLDTYEQYF.